This T cell receptor beta chain was captured by sequencing in a study of blood T cell repertoires in COVID-19. Clones were read by immunoSEQ multiplex PCR, and TCRdb kept only the in-frame ones, dropping some. This table has over 100,000 clones, 70% to 90% appearing once. The CDR3 runs 12 residues. Unmatched junction bases numbered 3, after V lost 6 bases and J lost 7 bases. The germline V gene has CDR1 ENHRY and CDR2 SYGVKD. The clonotype was recovered from a human donor in a cohort sampled during active COVID-19. The chain has TRBV10-3 and TRBJ1-1; 9 bases are shared with TRBD1. Sequenced input: peripheral blood. This CDR3 is CAIRTGGSEAFF. CDR3 bases: TGTGCCATCAGGACAGGGGGTAGTGAAGCTTTCTTT.